The sequence of this T cell receptor delta chain was determined in a study of Vδ1+ human thymocytes. Sequences come from RNA converted to cDNA by reverse transcription. The CDR3 regions were amplified by multiplex PCR from V-gene primers to a constant-region primer. TCRdb re-analyzed the multiplex PCR reads via CATT. The table records 23,000 or so delta-chain clones, around 7.7% of them present only once. Points on this clone: Its target is unknown. This specimen includes other DNA sequences encoding the same CDR3.

Findings and limits, study-wide: In the thymus, TRG and TRD repertoires looked highly polyclonal with Gaussian CDR3 lengths. Despite high sort purity, about 20% of thymic T cell receptor delta sequences were Vdelta2. Many TRG clonotypes were shared between donors; TRD repertoires were essentially private.

Alphabeta T cells were depleted, then CD3+ Vdelta1+ Vdelta2- thymocytes were FACS-sorted. Purity of the sorted Vdelta1+ thymocytes ranged from 98% to 99.6%. From germline, CDR1 is TSWWSYY and CDR2 QGS. V lost 4 bases to trimming and J lost 1 base, with 16 bases between them. This CDR3 contains 16 residues. The specimen sequenced was Vdelta1+ gamma-delta thymocytes from the thymus. Subset described: FACS-sorted CD3+ TCRalphabeta- TCRVdelta1+ TCRVdelta2- thymocytes. The clonotype originates from a girl less than two years old who had congenital heart surgery. The genes are TRDV1 and TRDJ1; D call uncertain. The CDR3 region is CALGGLQGISTDKLIF. The CDR3 DNA reads as TGTGCTCTTGGGGGACTTCAGGGTATATCCACCGATAAACTCATCTTT.